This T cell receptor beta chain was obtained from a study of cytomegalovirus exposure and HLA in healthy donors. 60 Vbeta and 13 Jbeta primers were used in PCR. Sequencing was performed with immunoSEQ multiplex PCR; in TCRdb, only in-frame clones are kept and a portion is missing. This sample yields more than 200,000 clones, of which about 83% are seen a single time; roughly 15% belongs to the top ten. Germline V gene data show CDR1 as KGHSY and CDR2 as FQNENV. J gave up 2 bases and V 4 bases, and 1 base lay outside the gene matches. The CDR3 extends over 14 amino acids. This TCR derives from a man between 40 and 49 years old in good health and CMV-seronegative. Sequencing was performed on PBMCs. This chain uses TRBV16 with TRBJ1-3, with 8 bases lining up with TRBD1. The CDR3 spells CASSPGGTGNTIYF. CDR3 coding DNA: TGTGCCAGCAGCCCAGGGGGCACTGGAAACACCATATATTTT.